The present T cell receptor beta chain was sequenced within a study of T cell responses to AZD1222 COVID-19 vaccine. Study overall: Doses given second, at about 4 or about 12 weeks, were pooled.

V trimming: 5 bases; J trimming: 0 bases; junction bases outside the gene matches: 7. The CDR3 runs to 15 residues. Germline CDR1 and CDR2: MNHEY and SMNVEV (reference sequence). Repertoires were generated with immunoSEQ multiplex PCR, while TCRdb's copy carries only in-frame clones and drops some. The repertoire holds approximately 150,000 clones, with roughly 92% as singletons. This receptor was obtained from an adult in good health. The chain links TRBV27 to TRBJ2-7, with 7 bases that match TRBD2. This sample comprised peripheral blood, obtained on day 0 of AZD1222 vaccination. CDR3 nucleotides: TGTGCCAGCAGTCCCGTAGCGGGCCCCTCCTACGAGCAGTACTTC. Residues: CASSPVAGPSYEQYF.